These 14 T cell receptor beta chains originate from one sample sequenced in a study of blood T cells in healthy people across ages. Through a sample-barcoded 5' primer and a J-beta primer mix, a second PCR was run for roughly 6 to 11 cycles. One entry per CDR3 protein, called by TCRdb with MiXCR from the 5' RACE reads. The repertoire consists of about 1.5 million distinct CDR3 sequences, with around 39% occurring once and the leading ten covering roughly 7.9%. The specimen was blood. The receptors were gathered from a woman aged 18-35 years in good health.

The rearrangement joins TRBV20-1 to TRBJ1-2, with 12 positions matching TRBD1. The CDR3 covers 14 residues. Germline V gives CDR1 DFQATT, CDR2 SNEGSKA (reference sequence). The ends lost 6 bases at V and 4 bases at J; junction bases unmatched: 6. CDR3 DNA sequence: TGCAGTGCCAGGGACAGGGGGCTGATCTATGGCTACACCTTC. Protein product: CSARDRGLIYGYTF.

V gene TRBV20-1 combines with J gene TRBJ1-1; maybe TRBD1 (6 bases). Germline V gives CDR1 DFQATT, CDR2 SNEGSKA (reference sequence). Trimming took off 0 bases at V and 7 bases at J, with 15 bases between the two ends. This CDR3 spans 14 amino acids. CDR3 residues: CSARDSRAGVEAFF. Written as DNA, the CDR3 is TGCAGTGCTAGAGATTCCAGGGCAGGGGTTGAAGCTTTCTTT.

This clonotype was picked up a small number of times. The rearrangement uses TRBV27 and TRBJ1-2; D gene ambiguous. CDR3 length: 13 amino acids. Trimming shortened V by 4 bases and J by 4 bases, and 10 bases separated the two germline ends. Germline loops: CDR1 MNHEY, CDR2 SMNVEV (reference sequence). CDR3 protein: CASSSSASYGYTF. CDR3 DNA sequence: TGTGCCAGCAGTTCGTCAGCCAGCTATGGCTACACCTTC.

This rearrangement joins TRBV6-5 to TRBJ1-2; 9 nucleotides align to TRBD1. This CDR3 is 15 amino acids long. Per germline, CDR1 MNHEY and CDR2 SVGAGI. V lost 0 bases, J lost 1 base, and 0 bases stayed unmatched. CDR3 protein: CASSYSDRGNYGYTF. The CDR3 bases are TGTGCCAGCAGTTACTCGGACAGGGGTAACTATGGCTACACCTTC.

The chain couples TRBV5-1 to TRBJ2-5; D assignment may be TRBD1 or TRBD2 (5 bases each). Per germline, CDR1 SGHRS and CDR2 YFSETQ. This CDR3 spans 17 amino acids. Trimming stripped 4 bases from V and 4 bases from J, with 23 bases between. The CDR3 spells CASSPHYGGGIGETQYF. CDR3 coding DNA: TGCGCCAGCAGCCCTCACTATGGGGGTGGAATCGGAGAGACCCAGTACTTC.

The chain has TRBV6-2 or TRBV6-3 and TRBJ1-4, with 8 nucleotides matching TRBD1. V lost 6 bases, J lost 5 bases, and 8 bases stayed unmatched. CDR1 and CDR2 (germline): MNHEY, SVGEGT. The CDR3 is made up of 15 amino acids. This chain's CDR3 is CASRRGQGSNEKLFF. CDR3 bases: TGTGCCAGCAGGCGCGGACAGGGTTCAAATGAAAAACTGTTTTTT.

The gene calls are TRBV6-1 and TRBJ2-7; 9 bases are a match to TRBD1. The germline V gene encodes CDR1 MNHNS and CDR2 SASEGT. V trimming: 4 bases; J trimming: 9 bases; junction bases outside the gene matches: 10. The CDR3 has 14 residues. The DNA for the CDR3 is TGTGCCAGCAGTGCAAACCGGGACAGGGCCGGGCAGTACTTC. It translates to CASSANRDRAGQYF.

In DNA form, the CDR3 reads TGCGCCAGCAGCTTGGCCGAGACTAGCGGTTCCTACGAGCAGTACTTC. This translates into CASSLAETSGSYEQYF. V usage is TRBV5-1 and J usage is TRBJ2-7, with 9 positions matching TRBD2. Germline CDR1 reads SGHRS; CDR2 reads YFSETQ. J gave up 1 base and V 0 bases, and 5 bases lay outside the gene matches. CDR3 length: 16 residues.

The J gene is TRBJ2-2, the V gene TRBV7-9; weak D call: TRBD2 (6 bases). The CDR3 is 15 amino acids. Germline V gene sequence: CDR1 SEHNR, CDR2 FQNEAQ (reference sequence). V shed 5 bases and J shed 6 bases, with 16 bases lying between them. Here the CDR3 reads CASSTARGLAGELFF. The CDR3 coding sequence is TGTGCCAGCAGCACAGCGCGGGGTCTGGCCGGGGAGCTGTTTTTT.

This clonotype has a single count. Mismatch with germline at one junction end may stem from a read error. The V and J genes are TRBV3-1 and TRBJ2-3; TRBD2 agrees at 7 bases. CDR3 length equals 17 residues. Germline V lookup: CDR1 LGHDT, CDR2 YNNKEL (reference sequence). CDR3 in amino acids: CASSSRLAQSSTDTQYF. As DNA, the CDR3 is TGTGCCAGCAGCAGCAGACTAGCACAAAGTAGCACGGATACGCAGTATTTT.

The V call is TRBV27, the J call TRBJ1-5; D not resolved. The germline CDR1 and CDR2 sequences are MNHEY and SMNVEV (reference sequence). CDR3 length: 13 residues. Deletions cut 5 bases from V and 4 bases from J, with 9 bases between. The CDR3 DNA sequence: TGTGCCAGCAGTCCCTTACTGAATCAGCCCCAGCATTTT. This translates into CASSPLLNQPQHF.

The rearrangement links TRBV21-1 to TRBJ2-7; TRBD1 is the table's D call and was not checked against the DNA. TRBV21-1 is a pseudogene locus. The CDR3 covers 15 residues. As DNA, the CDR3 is TGTGCCAGCAGCAAAGTCGACAGGGTCCCCCACGAGCAGTACTTC. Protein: CASSKVDRVPHEQYF.

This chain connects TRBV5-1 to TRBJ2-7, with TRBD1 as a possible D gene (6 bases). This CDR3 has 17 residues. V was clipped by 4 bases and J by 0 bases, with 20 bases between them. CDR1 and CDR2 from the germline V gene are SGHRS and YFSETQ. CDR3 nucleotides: TGCGCCAGCAGCCCCGGGACACCCCTAACACCCTCCTACGAGCAGTACTTC. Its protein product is CASSPGTPLTPSYEQYF.

In DNA, the CDR3 is TGTGCCAGCAGCCGGTACAGGTCTTACAATGAGCAGTTCTTC. Protein: CASSRYRSYNEQFF. This chain joins TRBV3-1 and TRBJ2-1, with D tentatively TRBD1 (5 bases). CDR3 size: 14 residues. The V gene's germline CDR1 is LGHDT and CDR2 YNNKEL (reference sequence). V lost 4 bases and J lost 4, with 11 bases in between.